This record covers a single TCR beta chain. What it binds is unknown. Looked up from germline, CDR1 is DFQATT and CDR2 is SNEGSKA (reference sequence). Trimming took off 4 bases at V and 0 bases at J, with 8 bases between the two ends. The CDR3 loop spans 13 amino acids. Cultured CD4+ T-cell DNA underwent Oncomine TCR Beta short-read sequencing. One entry per CDR3 protein, called by TCRdb with MiXCR from the PCR reads. The table has roughly 15,000 distinct CDR3 sequences, around 48% seen once. The treatment here: 10-day PBMC culture with coronavirus spike peptide pools or control peptides (ViraFEST assay). These data originate in a study of vaccination and CD4 T cells after COVID-19. For the study at large: Post-COVID sampling occurred a median around 100 days after diagnosis (range 35 to 161). At a median approximately 70 days (range 14 to 241) after dose two, post-vaccine samples were obtained.

The clonotype was recovered from a human donor who had recovered from COVID-19. The sequencing sample was made of CD4+ T cells from blood, cultured in vitro. The gene calls are TRBV20-1 and TRBJ2-3, with D possibly matching TRBD2 (6 bases). The CDR3 protein is CSAIRESTDTQYF. The CDR3 DNA reads as TGCAGTGCTATCCGGGAGAGCACAGATACGCAGTATTTT.